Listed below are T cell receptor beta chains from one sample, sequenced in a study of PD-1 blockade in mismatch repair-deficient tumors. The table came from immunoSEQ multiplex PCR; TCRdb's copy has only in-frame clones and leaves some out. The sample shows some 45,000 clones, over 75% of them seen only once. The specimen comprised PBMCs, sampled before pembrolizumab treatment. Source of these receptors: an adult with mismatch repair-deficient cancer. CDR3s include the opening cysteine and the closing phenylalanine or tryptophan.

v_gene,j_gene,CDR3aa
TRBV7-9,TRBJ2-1,CASGTGGPGEQFF
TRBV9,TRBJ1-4,CASSLTLNEKLFF
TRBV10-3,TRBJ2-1,CAISDSGGYNEQFF
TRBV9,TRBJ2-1,CASSRASSPTNEQFF
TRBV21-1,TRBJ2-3,CASSRRWDSRGESTDTQYF
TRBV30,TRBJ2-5,CAWSQGRKTQYF
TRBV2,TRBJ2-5,CASSERVGTQYF
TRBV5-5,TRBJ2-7,CASSFRTGDSYEQYF
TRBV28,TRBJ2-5,CASSSPGLEETQYF
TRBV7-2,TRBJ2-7,CASSFDRGGGEQYF
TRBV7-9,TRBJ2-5,CASSYWSGTSGHWVETQYF
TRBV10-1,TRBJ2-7,CASSRDRGYEQYF
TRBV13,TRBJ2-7,CASSVGGPTPYEQYF
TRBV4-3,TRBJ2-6,CASSQVESGFGANVLTF
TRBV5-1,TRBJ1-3,CASSEGNPSGNTIYF
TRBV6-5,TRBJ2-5,CASSSGQGVWQETQYF
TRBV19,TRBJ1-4,CASSTGTVGNEKLFF
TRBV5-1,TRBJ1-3,CASSPRTDGNTIYF
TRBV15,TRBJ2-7,CATSGGGDSYEQYF
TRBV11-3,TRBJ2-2,CASSSRTNTGELFF
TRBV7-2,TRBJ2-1,CASSLGGFLENEQFF
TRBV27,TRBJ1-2,CASSKTGLNNYGYTF
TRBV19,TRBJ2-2,CASRLLGTGELFF
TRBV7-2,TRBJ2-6,CASSPTGGDGANVLTF
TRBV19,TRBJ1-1,CASSRVSENTEAFF
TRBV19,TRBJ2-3,CASRGLATDTQYF
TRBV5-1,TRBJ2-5,CASSLWQAQETQYF
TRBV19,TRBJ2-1,CASSDIVRGSHNEQFF
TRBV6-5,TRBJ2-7,CASSWTGDYEQYF
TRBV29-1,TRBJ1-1,CSVEDRTGTSEAFF
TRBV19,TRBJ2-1,CASSNFPGLADYNEQFF
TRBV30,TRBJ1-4,CALQSNEKLFF